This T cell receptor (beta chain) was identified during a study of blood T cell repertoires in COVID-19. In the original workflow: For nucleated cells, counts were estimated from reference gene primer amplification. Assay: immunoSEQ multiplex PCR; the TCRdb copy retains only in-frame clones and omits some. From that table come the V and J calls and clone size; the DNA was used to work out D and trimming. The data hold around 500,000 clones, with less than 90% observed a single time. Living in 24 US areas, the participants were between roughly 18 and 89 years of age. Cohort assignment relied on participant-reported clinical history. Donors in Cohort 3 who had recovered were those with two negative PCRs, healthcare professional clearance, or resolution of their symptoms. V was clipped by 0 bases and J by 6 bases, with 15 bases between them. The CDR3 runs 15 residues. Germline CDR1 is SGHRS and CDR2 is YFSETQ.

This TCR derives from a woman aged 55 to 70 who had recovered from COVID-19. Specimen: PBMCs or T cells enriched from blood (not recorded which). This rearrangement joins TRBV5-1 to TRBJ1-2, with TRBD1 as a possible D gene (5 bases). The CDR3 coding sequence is TGCGCCAGCAGCTTGGTTCGGGGGAGGGAGGATGGCTACACCTTC. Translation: CASSLVRGREDGYTF.